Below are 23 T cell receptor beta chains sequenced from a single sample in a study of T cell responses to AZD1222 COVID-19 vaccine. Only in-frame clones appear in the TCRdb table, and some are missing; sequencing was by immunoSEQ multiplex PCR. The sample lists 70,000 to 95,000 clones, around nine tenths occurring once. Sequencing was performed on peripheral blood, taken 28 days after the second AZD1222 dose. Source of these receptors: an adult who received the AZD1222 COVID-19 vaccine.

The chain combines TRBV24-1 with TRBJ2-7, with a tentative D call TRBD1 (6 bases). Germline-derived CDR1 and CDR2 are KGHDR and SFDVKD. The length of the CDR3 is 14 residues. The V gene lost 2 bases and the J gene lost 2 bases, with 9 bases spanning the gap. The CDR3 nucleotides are TGTGCCACCAGTGATTCCACAGGGCCCTACGAGCAGTACTTC. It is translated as CATSDSTGPYEQYF.

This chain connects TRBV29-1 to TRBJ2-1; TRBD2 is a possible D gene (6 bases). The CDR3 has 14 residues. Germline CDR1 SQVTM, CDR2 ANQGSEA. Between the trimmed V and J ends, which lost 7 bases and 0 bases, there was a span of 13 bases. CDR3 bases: TGCAGCGCCCTATTCGGGGGCTCCTACAATGAGCAGTTCTTC. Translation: CSALFGGSYNEQFF.

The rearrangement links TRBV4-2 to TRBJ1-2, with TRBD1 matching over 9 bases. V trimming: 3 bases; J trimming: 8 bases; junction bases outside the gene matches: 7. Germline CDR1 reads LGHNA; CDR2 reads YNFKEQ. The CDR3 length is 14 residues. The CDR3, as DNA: TGTGCCAGCAGCCACCCGGGACAGGGAGAGGGCTACACCTTC. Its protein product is CASSHPGQGEGYTF.

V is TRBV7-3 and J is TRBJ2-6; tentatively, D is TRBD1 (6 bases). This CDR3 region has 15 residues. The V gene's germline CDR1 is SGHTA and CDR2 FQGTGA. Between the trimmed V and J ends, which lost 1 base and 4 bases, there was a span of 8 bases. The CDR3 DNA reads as TGTGCCAGCAGCTTAAACAGGGCCGGGGCCAACGTCCTGACTTTC. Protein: CASSLNRAGANVLTF.

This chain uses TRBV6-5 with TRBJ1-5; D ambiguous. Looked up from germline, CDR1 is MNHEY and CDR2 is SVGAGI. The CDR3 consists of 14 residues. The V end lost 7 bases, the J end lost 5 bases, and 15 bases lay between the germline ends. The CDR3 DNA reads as TGTGCCAGCAAAAGAACAGAAACTTATCAGCCCCAGCATTTT. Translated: CASKRTETYQPQHF.

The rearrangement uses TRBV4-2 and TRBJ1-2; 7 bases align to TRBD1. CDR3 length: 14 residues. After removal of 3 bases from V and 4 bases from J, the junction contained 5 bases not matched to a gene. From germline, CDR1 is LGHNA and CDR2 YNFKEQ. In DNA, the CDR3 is TGTGCCAGCAGCCAGTCACAGGGGCCCTATGGCTACACCTTC. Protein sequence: CASSQSQGPYGYTF.

CDR3 sequence (DNA): TGTGCCAGCAGCTCCGTACTCCGGAGGGGAACCTACGAGCAGTACTTC. It is translated as CASSSVLRRGTYEQYF. The chain carries TRBV7-9 and TRBJ2-7, with D possibly being TRBD2 (6 bases). The CDR3 is 16 amino acids. The germline V gene has CDR1 SEHNR and CDR2 FQNEAQ (reference sequence). The germline V and J ends were trimmed by 4 bases and 2 bases, with 18 bases remaining between them.

CDR3 protein: CASRQGPYNEQFF. The CDR3, as DNA: TGTGCCTCAAGGCAGGGACCCTACAATGAGCAGTTCTTC. The V call is TRBV30, the J call TRBJ2-1, with D perhaps assigned TRBD1 or TRBD2 (5 bases each). Trimming shortened V by 7 bases and J by 2 bases, and 12 bases separated the two germline ends. Germline CDR1 GTSNPN, CDR2 SVGIG (reference sequence). The CDR3 contains 13 residues.

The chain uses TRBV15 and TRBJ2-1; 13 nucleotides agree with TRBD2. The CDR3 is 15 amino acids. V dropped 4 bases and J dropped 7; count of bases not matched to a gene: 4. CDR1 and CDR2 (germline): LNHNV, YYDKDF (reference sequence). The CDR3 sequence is CATSIPGLAGNEQFF. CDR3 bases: TGTGCCACCAGCATACCGGGACTAGCGGGGAATGAGCAGTTCTTC. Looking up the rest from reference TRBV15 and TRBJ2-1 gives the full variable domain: DAMVIQNPRYQVTQFGKPVTLSCSQTLNHNVMYWYQQKSSQAPKLLFHYYDKDFNNEADTPDNFQSRRPNTSFCFLDIRSPGLGDTAMYLCATSIPGLAGNEQFFGPGTRLTVL.

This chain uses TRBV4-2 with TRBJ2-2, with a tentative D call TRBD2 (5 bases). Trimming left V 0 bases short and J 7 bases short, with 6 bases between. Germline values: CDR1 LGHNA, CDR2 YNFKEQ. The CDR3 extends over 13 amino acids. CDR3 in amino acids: CASSQDRGGELFF. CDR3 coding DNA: TGTGCCAGCAGCCAAGACCGGGGCGGGGAGCTGTTTTTT.

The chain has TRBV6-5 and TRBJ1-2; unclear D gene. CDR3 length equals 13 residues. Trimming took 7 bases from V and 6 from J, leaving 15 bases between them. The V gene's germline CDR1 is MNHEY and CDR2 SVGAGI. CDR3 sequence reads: CASNGRPINGYTF. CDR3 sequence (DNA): TGTGCCAGCAATGGCCGCCCGATTAATGGCTACACCTTC.

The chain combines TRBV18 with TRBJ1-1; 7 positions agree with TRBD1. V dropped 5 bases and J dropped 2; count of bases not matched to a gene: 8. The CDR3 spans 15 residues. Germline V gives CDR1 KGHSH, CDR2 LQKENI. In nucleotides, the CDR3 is TGTGCCAGCTCAGTCAACAGGGGACCCAACACTGAAGCTTTCTTT. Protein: CASSVNRGPNTEAFF.

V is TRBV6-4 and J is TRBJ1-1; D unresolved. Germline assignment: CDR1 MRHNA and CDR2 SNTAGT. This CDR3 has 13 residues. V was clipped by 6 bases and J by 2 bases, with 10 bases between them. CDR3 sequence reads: CASRASGNTEAFF. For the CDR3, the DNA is TGTGCCAGCAGAGCCTCAGGCAACACTGAAGCTTTCTTT.

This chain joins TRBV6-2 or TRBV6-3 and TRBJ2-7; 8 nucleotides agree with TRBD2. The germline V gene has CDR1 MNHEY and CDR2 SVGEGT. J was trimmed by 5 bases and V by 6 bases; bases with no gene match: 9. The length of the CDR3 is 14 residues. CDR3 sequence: CASSEPGLGDEQYF. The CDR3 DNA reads TGTGCCAGCAGCGAACCGGGACTAGGGGACGAGCAGTACTTC.

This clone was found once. The CDR3 nucleotides are TGTGCCAGCAGCTTAGGGGGTGCTGGAAACACCATATATTTT. Translation gives CASSLGGAGNTIYF. The rearrangement uses TRBV7-6 and TRBJ1-3, with D uncertain. V dropped 1 base and J dropped 2 bases, with 6 bases sitting between them. The length of the CDR3 is 14 residues. Germline V gene data show CDR1 as SGHVS and CDR2 as FNYEAQ.

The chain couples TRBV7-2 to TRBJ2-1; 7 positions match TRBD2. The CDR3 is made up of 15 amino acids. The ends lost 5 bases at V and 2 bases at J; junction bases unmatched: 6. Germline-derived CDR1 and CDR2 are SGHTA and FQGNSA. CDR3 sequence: CASSKQRGTYNEQFF. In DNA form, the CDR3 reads TGTGCCAGCAGCAAACAGCGGGGCACCTACAATGAGCAGTTCTTC. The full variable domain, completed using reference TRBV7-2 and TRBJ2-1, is GAGVSQSPSNKVTEKGKDVELRCDPISGHTALYWYRQSLGQGLEFLIYFQGNSAPDKSGLPSDRFSAERTGGSVSTLTIQRTQQEDSAVYLCASSKQRGTYNEQFFGPGTRLTVL.

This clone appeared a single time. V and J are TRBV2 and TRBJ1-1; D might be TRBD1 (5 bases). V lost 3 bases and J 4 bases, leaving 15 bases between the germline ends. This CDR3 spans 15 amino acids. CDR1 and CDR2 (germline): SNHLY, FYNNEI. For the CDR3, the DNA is TGTGCCAGCAGTGATTATAGGGGAGGCGGCACTGAAGCTTTCTTT. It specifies CASSDYRGGGTEAFF.

Here the CDR3 DNA reads TGTGCCAGCTCGAGGACAGGGGTTGGCTATGGCTACACCTTC. It encodes CASSRTGVGYGYTF. The chain carries TRBV6-5 and TRBJ1-2; 9 bases line up with TRBD1. The CDR3 is 14 residues long. The ends lost 8 bases at V and 4 bases at J; junction bases unmatched: 8. Germline-derived CDR1 and CDR2 are MNHEY and SVGAGI.

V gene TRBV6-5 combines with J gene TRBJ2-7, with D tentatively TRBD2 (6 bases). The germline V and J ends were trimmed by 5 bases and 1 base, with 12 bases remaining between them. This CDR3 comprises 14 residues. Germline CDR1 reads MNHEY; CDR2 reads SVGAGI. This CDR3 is CASSRGTGSYEQYF. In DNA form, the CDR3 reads TGTGCCAGCAGTCGCGGGACGGGATCCTACGAGCAGTACTTC.

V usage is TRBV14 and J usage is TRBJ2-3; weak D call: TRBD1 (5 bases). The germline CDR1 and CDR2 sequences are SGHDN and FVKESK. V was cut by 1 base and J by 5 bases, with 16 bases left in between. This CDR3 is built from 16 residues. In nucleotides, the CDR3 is TGTGCCAGCAGCCAAGGGGGCGGACATAAGATAGATACGCAGTATTTT. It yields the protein CASSQGGGHKIDTQYF.

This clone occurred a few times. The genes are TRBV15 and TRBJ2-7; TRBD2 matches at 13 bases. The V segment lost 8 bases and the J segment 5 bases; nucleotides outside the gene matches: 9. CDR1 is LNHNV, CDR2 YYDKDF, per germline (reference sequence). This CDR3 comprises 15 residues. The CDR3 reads CATGHGLAGVNEQYF. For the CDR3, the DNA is TGTGCCACCGGCCACGGACTAGCGGGAGTAAACGAGCAGTACTTC.

Here the CDR3 DNA reads TGTGCCAGCAGCAAGGGACTAGCGGGAGCTCAAGAGACCCAGTACTTC. Translating it yields CASSKGLAGAQETQYF. This chain links TRBV9 with TRBJ2-5; 14 bases are a match to TRBD2. This CDR3 is built from 16 residues. Germline CDR1 is SGDLS and CDR2 is YYNGEE. The V and J ends lost 4 bases and 2 bases, in that order; junction bases with no gene match: 4. The whole variable domain, filled in from reference TRBV9 and TRBJ2-5, reads DSGVTQTPKHLITATGQRVTLRCSPRSGDLSVYWYQQSLDQGLQFLIQYYNGEERAKGNILERFSAQQFPDLHSELNLSSLELGDSALYFCASSKGLAGAQETQYFGPGTRLLVL.

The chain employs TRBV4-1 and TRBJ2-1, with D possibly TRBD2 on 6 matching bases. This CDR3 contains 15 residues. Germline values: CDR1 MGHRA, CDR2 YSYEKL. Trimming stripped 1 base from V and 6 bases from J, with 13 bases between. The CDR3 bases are TGCGCCAGCAGCCAAGTCCGGGAGCCCCCCAATGAGCAGTTCTTC. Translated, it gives CASSQVREPPNEQFF.